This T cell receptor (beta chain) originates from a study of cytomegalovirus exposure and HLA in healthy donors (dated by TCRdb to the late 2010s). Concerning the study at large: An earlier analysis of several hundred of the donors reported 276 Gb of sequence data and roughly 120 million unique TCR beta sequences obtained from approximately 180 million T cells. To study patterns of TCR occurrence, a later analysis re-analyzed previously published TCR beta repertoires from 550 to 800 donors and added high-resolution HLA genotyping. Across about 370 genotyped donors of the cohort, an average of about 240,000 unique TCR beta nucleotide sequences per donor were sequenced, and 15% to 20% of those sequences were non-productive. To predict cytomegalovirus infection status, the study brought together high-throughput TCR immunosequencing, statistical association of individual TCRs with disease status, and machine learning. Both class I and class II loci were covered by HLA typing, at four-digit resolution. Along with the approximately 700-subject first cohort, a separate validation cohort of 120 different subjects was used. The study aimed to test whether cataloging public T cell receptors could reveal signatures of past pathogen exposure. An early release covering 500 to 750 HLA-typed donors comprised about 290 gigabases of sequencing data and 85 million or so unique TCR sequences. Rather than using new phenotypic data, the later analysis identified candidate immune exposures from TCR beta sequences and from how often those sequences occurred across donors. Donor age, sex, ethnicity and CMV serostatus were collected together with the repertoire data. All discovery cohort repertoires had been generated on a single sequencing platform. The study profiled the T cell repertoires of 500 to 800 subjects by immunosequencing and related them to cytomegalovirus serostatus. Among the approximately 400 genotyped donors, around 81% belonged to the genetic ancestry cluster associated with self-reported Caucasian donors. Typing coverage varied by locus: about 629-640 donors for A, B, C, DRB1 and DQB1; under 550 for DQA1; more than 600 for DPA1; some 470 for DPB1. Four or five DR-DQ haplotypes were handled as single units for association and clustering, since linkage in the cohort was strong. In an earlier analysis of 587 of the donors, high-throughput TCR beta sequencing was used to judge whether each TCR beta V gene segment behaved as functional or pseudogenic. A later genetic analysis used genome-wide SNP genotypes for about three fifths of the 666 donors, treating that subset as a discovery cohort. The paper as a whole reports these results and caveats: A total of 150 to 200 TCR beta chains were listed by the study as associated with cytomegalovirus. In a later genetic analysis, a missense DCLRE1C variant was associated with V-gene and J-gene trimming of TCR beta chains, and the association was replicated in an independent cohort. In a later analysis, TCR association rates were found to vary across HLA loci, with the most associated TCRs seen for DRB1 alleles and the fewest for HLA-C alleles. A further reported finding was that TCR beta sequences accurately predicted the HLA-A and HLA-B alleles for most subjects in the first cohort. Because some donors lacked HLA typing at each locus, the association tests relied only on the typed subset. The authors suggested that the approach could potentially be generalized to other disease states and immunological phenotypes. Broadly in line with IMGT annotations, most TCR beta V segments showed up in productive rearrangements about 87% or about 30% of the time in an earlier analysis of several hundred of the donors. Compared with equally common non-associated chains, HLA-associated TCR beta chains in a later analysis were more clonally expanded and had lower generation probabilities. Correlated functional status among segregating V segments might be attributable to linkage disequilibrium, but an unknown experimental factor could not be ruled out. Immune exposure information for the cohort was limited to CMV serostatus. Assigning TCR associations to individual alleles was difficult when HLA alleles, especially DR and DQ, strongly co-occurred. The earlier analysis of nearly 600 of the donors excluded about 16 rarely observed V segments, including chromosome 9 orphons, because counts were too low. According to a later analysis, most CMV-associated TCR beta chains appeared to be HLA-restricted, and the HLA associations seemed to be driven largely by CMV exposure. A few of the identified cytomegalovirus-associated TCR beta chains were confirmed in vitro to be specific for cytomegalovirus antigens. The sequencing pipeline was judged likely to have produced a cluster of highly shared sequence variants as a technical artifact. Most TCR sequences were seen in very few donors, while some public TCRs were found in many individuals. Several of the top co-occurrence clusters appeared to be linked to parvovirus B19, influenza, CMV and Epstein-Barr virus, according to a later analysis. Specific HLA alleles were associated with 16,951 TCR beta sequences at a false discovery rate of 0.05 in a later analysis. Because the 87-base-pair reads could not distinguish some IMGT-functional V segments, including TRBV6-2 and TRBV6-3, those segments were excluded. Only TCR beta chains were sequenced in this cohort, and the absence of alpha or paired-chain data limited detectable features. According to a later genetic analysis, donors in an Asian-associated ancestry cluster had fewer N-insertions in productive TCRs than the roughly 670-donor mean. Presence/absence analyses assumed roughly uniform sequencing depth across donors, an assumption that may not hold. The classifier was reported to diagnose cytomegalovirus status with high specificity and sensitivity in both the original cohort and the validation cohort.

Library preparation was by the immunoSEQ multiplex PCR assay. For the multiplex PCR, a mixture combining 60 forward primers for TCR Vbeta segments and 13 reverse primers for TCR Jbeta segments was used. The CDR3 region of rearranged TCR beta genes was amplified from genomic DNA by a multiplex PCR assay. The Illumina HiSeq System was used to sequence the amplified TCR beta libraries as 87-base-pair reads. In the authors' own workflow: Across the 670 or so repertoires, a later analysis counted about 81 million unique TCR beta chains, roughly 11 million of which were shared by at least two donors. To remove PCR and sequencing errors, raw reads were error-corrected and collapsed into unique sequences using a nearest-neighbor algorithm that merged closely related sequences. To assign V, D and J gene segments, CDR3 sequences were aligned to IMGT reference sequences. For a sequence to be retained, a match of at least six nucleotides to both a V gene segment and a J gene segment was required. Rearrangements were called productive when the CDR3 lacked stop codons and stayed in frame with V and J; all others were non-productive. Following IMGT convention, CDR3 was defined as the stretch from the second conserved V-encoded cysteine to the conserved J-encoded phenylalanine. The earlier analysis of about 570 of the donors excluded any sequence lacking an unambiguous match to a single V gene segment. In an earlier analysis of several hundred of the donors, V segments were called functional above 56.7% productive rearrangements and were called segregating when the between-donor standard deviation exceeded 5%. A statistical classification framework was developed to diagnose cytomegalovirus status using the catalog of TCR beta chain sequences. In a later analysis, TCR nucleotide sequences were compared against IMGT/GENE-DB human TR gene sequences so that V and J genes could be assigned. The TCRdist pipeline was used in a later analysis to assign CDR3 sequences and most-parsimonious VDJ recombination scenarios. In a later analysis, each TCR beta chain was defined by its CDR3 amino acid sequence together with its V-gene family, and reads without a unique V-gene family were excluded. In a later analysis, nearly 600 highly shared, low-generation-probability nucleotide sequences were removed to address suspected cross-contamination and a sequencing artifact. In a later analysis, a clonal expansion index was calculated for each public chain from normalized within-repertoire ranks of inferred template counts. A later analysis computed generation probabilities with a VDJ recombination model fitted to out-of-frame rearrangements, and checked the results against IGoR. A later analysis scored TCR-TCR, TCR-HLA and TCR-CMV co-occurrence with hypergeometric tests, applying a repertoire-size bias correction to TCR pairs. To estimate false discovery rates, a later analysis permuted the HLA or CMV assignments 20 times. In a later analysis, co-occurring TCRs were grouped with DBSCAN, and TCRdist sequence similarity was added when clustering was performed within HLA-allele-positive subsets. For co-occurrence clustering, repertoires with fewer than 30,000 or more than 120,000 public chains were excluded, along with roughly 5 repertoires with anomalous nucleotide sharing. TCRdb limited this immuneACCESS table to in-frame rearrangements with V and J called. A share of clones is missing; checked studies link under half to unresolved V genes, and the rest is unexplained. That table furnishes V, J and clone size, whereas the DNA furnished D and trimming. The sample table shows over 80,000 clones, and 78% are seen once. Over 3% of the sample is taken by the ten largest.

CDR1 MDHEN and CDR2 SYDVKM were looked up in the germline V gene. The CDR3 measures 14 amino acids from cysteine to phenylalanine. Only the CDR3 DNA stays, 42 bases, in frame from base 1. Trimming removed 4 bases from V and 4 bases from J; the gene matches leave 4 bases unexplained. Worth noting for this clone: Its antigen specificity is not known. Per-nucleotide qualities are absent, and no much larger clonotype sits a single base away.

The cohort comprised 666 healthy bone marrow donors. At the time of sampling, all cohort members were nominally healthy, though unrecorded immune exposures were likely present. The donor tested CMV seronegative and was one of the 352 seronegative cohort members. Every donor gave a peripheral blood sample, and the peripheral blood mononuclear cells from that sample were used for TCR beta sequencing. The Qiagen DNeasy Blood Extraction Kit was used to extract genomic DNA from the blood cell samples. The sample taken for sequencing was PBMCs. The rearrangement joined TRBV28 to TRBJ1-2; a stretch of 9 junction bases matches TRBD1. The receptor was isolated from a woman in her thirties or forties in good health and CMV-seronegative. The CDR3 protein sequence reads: CASSSGTGTYGYTF. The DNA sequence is TGTGCCAGCAGTTCCGGGACAGGGACCTATGGCTACACCTTC.